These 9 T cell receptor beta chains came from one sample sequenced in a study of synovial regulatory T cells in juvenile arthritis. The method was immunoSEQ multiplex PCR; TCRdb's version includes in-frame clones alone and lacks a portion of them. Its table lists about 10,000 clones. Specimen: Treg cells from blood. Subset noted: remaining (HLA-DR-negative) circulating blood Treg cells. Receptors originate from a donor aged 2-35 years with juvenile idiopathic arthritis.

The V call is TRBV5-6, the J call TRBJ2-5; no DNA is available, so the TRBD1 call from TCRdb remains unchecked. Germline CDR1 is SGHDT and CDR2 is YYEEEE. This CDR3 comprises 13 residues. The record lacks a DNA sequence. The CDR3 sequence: CASSLGAQETQYF.

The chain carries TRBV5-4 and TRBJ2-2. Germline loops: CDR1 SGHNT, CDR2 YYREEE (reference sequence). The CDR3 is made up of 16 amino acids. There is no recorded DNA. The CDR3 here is CASSLIGRRNTGELFF. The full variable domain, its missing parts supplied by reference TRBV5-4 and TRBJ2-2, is ETGVTQSPTHLIKTRGQQVTLRCSSQSGHNTVSWYQQALGQGPQFIFQYYREEENGRGNFPPRFSGLQFPNYSSELNVNALELDDSALYLCASSLIGRRNTGELFFGEGSRLTVL.

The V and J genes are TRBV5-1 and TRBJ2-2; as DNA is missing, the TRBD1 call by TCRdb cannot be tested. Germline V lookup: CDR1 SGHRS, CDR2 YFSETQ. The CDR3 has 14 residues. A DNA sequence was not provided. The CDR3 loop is CASSLSGGTGELFF.

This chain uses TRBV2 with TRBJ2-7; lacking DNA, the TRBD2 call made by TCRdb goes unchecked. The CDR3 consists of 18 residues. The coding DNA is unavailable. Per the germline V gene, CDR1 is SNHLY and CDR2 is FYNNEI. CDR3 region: CASREGFGLAGLSYEQYF. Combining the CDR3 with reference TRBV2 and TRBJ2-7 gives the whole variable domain EPEVTQTPSHQVTQMGQEVILRCVPISNHLYFYWYRQILGQKVEFLVSFYNNEISEKSEIFDDQFSVERPDGSNFTLKIRSTKLEDSAMYFCASREGFGLAGLSYEQYFGPGTRLTVT.

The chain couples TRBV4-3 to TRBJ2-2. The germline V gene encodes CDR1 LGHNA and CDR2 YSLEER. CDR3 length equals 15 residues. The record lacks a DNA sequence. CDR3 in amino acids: CASSQGRMNTGELFF.

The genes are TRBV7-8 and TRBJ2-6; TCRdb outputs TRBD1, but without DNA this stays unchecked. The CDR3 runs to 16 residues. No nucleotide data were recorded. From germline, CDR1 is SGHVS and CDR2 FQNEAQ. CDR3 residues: CASRRDRAYGANVLTF.

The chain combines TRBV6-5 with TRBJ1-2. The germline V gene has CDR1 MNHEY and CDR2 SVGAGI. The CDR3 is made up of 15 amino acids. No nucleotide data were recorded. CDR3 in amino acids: CASSYWPGTNYGYTF.

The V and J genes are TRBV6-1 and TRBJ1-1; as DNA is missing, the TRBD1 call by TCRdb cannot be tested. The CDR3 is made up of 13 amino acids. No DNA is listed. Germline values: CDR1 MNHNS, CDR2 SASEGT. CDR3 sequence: CASSIDRSTEAFF.

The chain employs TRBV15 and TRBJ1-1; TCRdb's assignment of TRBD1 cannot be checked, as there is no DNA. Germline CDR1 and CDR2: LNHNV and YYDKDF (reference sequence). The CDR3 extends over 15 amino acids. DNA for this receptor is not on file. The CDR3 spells CATSRDVGANTEAFF.